The 15 T cell receptor beta chains below all came from one sample that was sequenced in a study of T cell repertoires in cytomegalovirus infection. MiXCR was run by TCRdb on the reads, yielding one entry per CDR3 protein. Of more than 650,000 distinct CDR3 sequences listed, roughly a third are singletons. Sequenced: PBMCs. These receptors all come from a human donor in good health (CMV status not recorded). Some clones in this sample may be carry-over from other donors' samples.

The count of this clonotype is one. V and J are TRBV25-1 and TRBJ1-4; D is uncertain. Germline values: CDR1 MGHDK, CDR2 SYGVNS. Trimming shortened V by 5 bases and J by 0 bases, and 7 bases separated the two germline ends. The CDR3 sequence is 14 residues long. The CDR3 reads CASSITATNEKLFF. The CDR3 bases are TGTGCCAGCAGTATTACCGCAACTAATGAAAAACTGTTTTTT.

The chain has TRBV25-1 and TRBJ2-5; D remains unclear. This CDR3 is built from 16 residues. The germline V and J ends were trimmed by 1 base and 5 bases, with 17 bases remaining between them. CDR1 and CDR2 from the germline V gene are MGHDK and SYGVNS. The CDR3 sequence is CASSESQYSPRETQYF. Here the CDR3 DNA reads TGTGCCAGCAGTGAATCTCAATATTCCCCACGGGAGACCCAGTACTTC.

V and J are TRBV25-1 and TRBJ1-6; D perhaps matches TRBD1 (5 bases). The length of the CDR3 is 13 residues. Germline loops: CDR1 MGHDK, CDR2 SYGVNS. Trimming removed 7 bases from V and 8 bases from J, with 12 bases in between. CDR3 nucleotide sequence: TGTGCCAGCAAGGGGTATATGGATTCACCCCTCCACTTT. Its protein is CASKGYMDSPLHF.

The chain recombines TRBV2 with TRBJ2-5; D call uncertain. From germline, CDR1 is SNHLY and CDR2 FYNNEI. The CDR3 totals 10 residues. V lost 7 bases and J lost 5, with 5 bases in between. Written as DNA, the CDR3 is TGTGCCAGCAAATCGGAGACCCAGTACTTC. It specifies CASKSETQYF.

This chain uses TRBV6-2 or TRBV6-3 with TRBJ1-5; D unresolved. This CDR3 has 15 residues. The germline gives CDR1 MNHEY, CDR2 SVGEGT. V lost 4 bases to trimming and J lost 3 bases, with 13 bases between them. CDR3 nucleotide sequence: TGTGCCAGCAGTTCCGACTTATTGGTCAATCAGCCCCAGCATTTT. Its protein is CASSSDLLVNQPQHF.

A note on this clonotype: This may come from a read error, since a much larger clone is one base off. The J gene is TRBJ2-7, the V gene TRBV28; D is uncertain. Per the germline V gene, CDR1 is MDHEN and CDR2 is SYDVKM. The CDR3 contains 16 residues. CDR3 sequence reads: CASSSNLMGSSYELYF. DNA of the CDR3: TGTGCCAGCAGTTCCAACCTCATGGGGTCCTCCTACGAGCTGTACTTC. The full variable domain, completed using reference TRBV28 and TRBJ2-7, is DVKVTQSSRYLVKRTGEKVFLECVQDMDHENMFWYRQDPGLGLRLIYFSYDVKMKEKGDIPEGYSVSREKKERFSLILESASTNQTSMYLCASSSNLMGSSYELYFGPGTRLTVT.

A remark on this clonotype: The germline gene is not matched at one end of the junction; a read error may be the cause. The J gene is TRBJ2-1, the V gene TRBV7-2, with D perhaps TRBD2 (6 bases). Germline CDR1 is SGHTA and CDR2 is FQGNSA. The CDR3 sequence is 17 residues long. The CDR3 sequence is CASTHFGGQSSYNEKFF. The CDR3 DNA is TGTGCCAGCACCCATTTCGGAGGGCAGAGCTCCTACAATGAGAAGTTCTTC.

Details on this clonotype: An end of the junction differs from the germline gene, which may be a read error. The chain uses TRBV6-1 and TRBJ2-1; D may be TRBD2 (7 bases). CDR1 MNHNS and CDR2 SASEGT come from the germline V gene. The CDR3 runs 13 residues. The CDR3 loop is CASIEAGGGAQFF. The DNA of the CDR3 is TGTGCCAGCATTGAAGCTGGCGGGGGCGCGCAGTTCTTC.

CDR3 in DNA: TGTGCCAGCAGAGCCGGGACATCGAACACTGAAGCTTTCTTT. It translates to CASRAGTSNTEAFF. The J gene is TRBJ1-1, the V gene TRBV7-6; D is possibly TRBD1 (6 bases). Germline CDR1 SGHVS, CDR2 FNYEAQ. The length of the CDR3 is 14 residues. V lost 6 bases and J 1 base, leaving 12 bases between the germline ends.

This clonotype appeared a few times. The chain recombines TRBV2 with TRBJ1-1, with TRBD1 matching over 7 bases. The CDR3 sequence is 15 residues long. Germline CDR1 reads SNHLY; CDR2 reads FYNNEI. V was clipped by 5 bases and J by 1 base; unmatched bases: 7. DNA of the CDR3: TGTGCCAGCAGTCGTCTAGGGACAGAGAACACTGAAGCTTTCTTT. It translates to CASSRLGTENTEAFF.

The chain has TRBV25-1 and TRBJ2-3; D may correspond to TRBD1 or TRBD2 (6 bases each). Trimming stripped 4 bases from V and 1 base from J, with 12 bases between. The germline gives CDR1 MGHDK, CDR2 SYGVNS. The CDR3 is made up of 15 amino acids. CDR3 coding DNA: TGTGCCAGCAGTGTTCGGGGGCGAGGCACAGATACGCAGTATTTT. Translating it yields CASSVRGRGTDTQYF.

Turning to this clonotype: A much larger clone differs by one base, so this may be a read error. No conserved phenylalanine or tryptophan ends this CDR3, so it is likely a read error. This rearrangement joins TRBV7-6 to TRBJ2-7, with D possibly TRBD2 on 6 matching bases. The germline CDR1 and CDR2 sequences are SGHVS and FNYEAQ. The CDR3 spans 21 residues. The V and J ends lost 1 base and 3 bases respectively, with 31 bases between them. CDR3 sequence reads: CASSLDAGRQYPYPLLYEQYL. The CDR3 DNA reads as TGTGCCAGCAGCTTAGATGCGGGGCGCCAATACCCTTACCCCCTCCTCTACGAGCAGTACTTA.

The genes are TRBV5-6 and TRBJ2-4, with 9 bases identical to TRBD2. J was trimmed by 0 bases and V by 3 bases; bases with no gene match: 19. The CDR3 spans 21 residues. Germline values: CDR1 SGHDT, CDR2 YYEEEE. The CDR3 DNA reads TGTGCCAGCAGCTCCCTGGGTGTTGCCGGGACTAGCCTCGAAGCCAAAAACATTCAGTACTTC. Translated, it gives CASSSLGVAGTSLEAKNIQYF.

This chain uses TRBV14 with TRBJ2-3; D unclear. CDR3 length equals 15 residues. Germline lookup yields CDR1 SGHDN and CDR2 FVKESK. Trimming stripped 3 bases from V and 0 bases from J, with 10 bases between. The chain's CDR3 is CASSQARWSTDTQYF. The DNA for the CDR3 is TGTGCCAGCAGCCAGGCAAGGTGGAGCACAGATACGCAGTATTTT.

This clonotype was seen a single time. The chain joins TRBV3-1 to TRBJ1-1; D gene unclear. The CDR3 is 13 residues long. Germline V lookup: CDR1 LGHDT, CDR2 YNNKEL (reference sequence). V lost 3 bases to trimming and J lost 5 bases, with 10 bases between them. CDR3 residues: CASSQGSRTEAFF. DNA for the CDR3: TGTGCCAGCAGCCAGGGTTCAAGGACTGAAGCTTTCTTT. Drawing the rest from reference TRBV3-1 and TRBJ1-1, the complete variable domain is DTAVSQTPKYLVTQMGNDKSIKCEQNLGHDTMYWYKQDSKKFLKIMFSYNNKELIINETVPNRFSPKSPDKAHLNLHINSLELGDSAVYFCASSQGSRTEAFFGQGTRLTVV.